These T cell receptor beta chains were read from a single sample in a study of cytomegalovirus exposure and HLA in healthy donors. Repertoires were generated with immunoSEQ multiplex PCR, while TCRdb's copy carries only in-frame clones and drops some. The sample holds 200,000 to 250,000 clones; around four fifths are singletons and the top ten take about 1.7%. The sample consisted of PBMCs. The receptors were sampled from a man aged 45-65 years in good health and CMV-seronegative. Both conserved end residues are part of each CDR3. The D gene is left open where the match is weak. For some rows the clone size is stated as once, few or many, or as a class when expanded; others skip it.

abundance: -; j_gene: TRBJ1-3; v_gene: TRBV28; d_gene: -; CDR3aa: CASSPLDRYSGNTIYF; CDR3nt: TGTGCCAGCAGCCCTCTAGACAGATACTCTGGAAACACCATATATTTT
abundance: -; j_gene: TRBJ2-7; v_gene: TRBV11-2; d_gene: -; CDR3aa: CASSLGSAYEQYF; CDR3nt: TGTGCCAGCAGCTTAGGGAGCGCCTACGAGCAGTACTTC
abundance: -; j_gene: TRBJ2-5; v_gene: TRBV6-5; d_gene: TRBD1; CDR3aa: CASSYSGTGGGQTQYF; CDR3nt: TGTGCCAGCAGTTACTCCGGGACAGGGGGCGGTCAGACCCAGTACTTC
abundance: -; j_gene: TRBJ2-3; v_gene: TRBV5-1; d_gene: -; CDR3aa: CASSLGTSISTDTQYF; CDR3nt: TGCGCCAGCAGCTTGGGGACTTCTATCAGCACAGATACGCAGTATTTT
abundance: -; j_gene: TRBJ2-2; v_gene: TRBV5-1; d_gene: -; CDR3aa: CASSLVTGLGTGELFF; CDR3nt: TGCGCCAGCAGCTTGGTAACAGGGCTCGGAACCGGGGAGCTGTTTTTT
abundance: few; j_gene: TRBJ2-1; v_gene: TRBV29-1; d_gene: -; CDR3aa: CSVELVGASSYNEQFF; CDR3nt: TGCAGCGTTGAACTAGTCGGCGCAAGCTCCTACAATGAGCAGTTCTTC
abundance: -; j_gene: TRBJ2-7; v_gene: TRBV7-8; d_gene: TRBD1; CDR3aa: CASSSTGDEQYF; CDR3nt: TGTGCCAGCAGCTCGACAGGGGACGAGCAGTACTTC
abundance: -; j_gene: TRBJ2-4; v_gene: TRBV6-5; d_gene: TRBD1; CDR3aa: CASSGGQGGQYF; CDR3nt: TGTGCCAGCAGCGGGGGACAGGGGGGCCAGTACTTC
abundance: few; j_gene: TRBJ1-3; v_gene: TRBV29-1; d_gene: -; CDR3aa: CSVRETGVSGNTIYF; CDR3nt: TGCAGCGTTAGGGAGACTGGGGTCTCTGGAAACACCATATATTTT
abundance: few; j_gene: TRBJ2-7; v_gene: TRBV4-1; d_gene: TRBD1; CDR3aa: CASSQARQGRNEQYF; CDR3nt: TGCGCCAGCAGCCAAGCGCGACAGGGTCGGAACGAGCAGTACTTC
abundance: -; j_gene: TRBJ2-2; v_gene: TRBV19; d_gene: -; CDR3aa: CASSKETANTGELFF; CDR3nt: TGTGCCAGTAGTAAGGAAACAGCGAACACCGGGGAGCTGTTTTTT
abundance: few; j_gene: TRBJ2-7; v_gene: TRBV5-4; d_gene: TRBD2; CDR3aa: CASSEGLADTYEQYF; CDR3nt: TGTGCCAGCAGCGAGGGACTAGCGGATACCTACGAGCAGTACTTC
abundance: -; j_gene: TRBJ2-2; v_gene: TRBV9; d_gene: TRBD2; CDR3aa: CASSAGLAGLIGELFF; CDR3nt: TGTGCCAGCAGCGCGGGACTAGCGGGACTTATCGGGGAGCTGTTTTTT
abundance: once; j_gene: TRBJ2-2; v_gene: TRBV12-5; d_gene: TRBD2; CDR3aa: CASGSSGKGTGELFF; CDR3nt: TGTGCTAGTGGTTCTAGCGGGAAGGGTACCGGGGAGCTGTTTTTT
abundance: -; j_gene: TRBJ2-7; v_gene: TRBV2; d_gene: TRBD1; CDR3aa: CAAQQGGPYEQYF; CDR3nt: TGTGCCGCGCAACAGGGGGGCCCCTACGAGCAGTACTTC
abundance: -; j_gene: TRBJ2-1; v_gene: TRBV30; d_gene: TRBD2; CDR3aa: CAWSDSIAGEKAEQFF; CDR3nt: TGTGCCTGGAGTGATTCGATAGCGGGAGAGAAGGCTGAGCAGTTCTTC
abundance: -; j_gene: TRBJ2-1; v_gene: TRBV28; d_gene: TRBD2; CDR3aa: CASSFGTSGRAWGNEQFF; CDR3nt: TGTGCCAGCAGTTTCGGCACTAGCGGGAGGGCCTGGGGCAATGAGCAGTTCTTC
abundance: -; j_gene: TRBJ1-5; v_gene: TRBV28; d_gene: -; CDR3aa: CASTNPGGGNGNQPQHF; CDR3nt: TGTGCCAGCACCAACCCGGGGGGGGGAAACGGCAATCAGCCCCAGCATTTT
abundance: -; j_gene: TRBJ2-7; v_gene: TRBV6-1; d_gene: -; CDR3aa: CASSRNRDLGEQYF; CDR3nt: TGTGCCAGCAGTCGAAACCGCGATCTCGGGGAGCAGTACTTC
abundance: once; j_gene: TRBJ1-1; v_gene: TRBV27; d_gene: TRBD1; CDR3aa: CASSLSSGTGNTEAFF; CDR3nt: TGTGCCAGCAGTTTATCGTCCGGGACAGGGAACACTGAAGCTTTCTTT
abundance: -; j_gene: TRBJ2-7; v_gene: TRBV19; d_gene: -; CDR3aa: CASSIGLPSPTYEQYF; CDR3nt: TGTGCCAGTAGTATAGGACTACCTTCCCCCACATACGAGCAGTACTTC
abundance: -; j_gene: TRBJ2-2; v_gene: TRBV28; d_gene: TRBD2; CDR3aa: CASSSLLAGGGELFF; CDR3nt: TGTGCCAGCAGCTCCCTCTTAGCGGGTGGCGGGGAGCTGTTTTTT
abundance: -; j_gene: TRBJ1-1; v_gene: TRBV5-1; d_gene: TRBD1; CDR3aa: CASSPQSRRQGIPEAFF; CDR3nt: TGCGCCAGCAGCCCGCAGAGTAGGCGACAGGGAATCCCTGAAGCTTTCTTT
abundance: -; j_gene: TRBJ2-3; v_gene: TRBV2; d_gene: TRBD2; CDR3aa: CASSDQRGGADTQYF; CDR3nt: TGTGCCAGCAGTGACCAGCGGGGGGGGGCAGATACGCAGTATTTT
abundance: -; j_gene: TRBJ2-1; v_gene: TRBV25-1; d_gene: TRBD1; CDR3aa: CASSAGQGIYNEQFF; CDR3nt: TGTGCCAGCAGTGCTGGACAGGGGATTTACAATGAGCAGTTCTTC
abundance: once; j_gene: TRBJ1-2; v_gene: TRBV10-3; d_gene: TRBD1; CDR3aa: CAISESTGGDPYGYTF; CDR3nt: TGTGCCATCAGTGAGTCGACAGGGGGCGACCCCTATGGCTACACCTTC
abundance: -; j_gene: TRBJ2-5; v_gene: TRBV5-1; d_gene: TRBD2; CDR3aa: CASSPLAGLQETQYF; CDR3nt: TGCGCCAGCAGTCCTCTAGCGGGACTGCAAGAGACCCAGTACTTC
abundance: -; j_gene: TRBJ1-2; v_gene: TRBV5-1; d_gene: -; CDR3aa: CASSLVETGSRYGYTF; CDR3nt: TGCGCCAGCAGCTTGGTTGAAACAGGGTCGCGATATGGCTACACCTTC
abundance: -; j_gene: TRBJ1-4; v_gene: TRBV2; d_gene: -; CDR3aa: CASSDPAGVNEKLFF; CDR3nt: TGTGCCAGCAGTGATCCGGCAGGGGTTAATGAAAAACTGTTTTTT
abundance: -; j_gene: TRBJ2-1; v_gene: TRBV2; d_gene: -; CDR3aa: CASTRGRGDNEQFF; CDR3nt: TGTGCCAGCACACGGGGGAGAGGGGACAATGAGCAGTTCTTC
abundance: few; j_gene: TRBJ2-7; v_gene: TRBV29-1; d_gene: TRBD2; CDR3aa: CSVLQLAGRWYEQYF; CDR3nt: TGCAGCGTCCTGCAACTAGCGGGACGGTGGTACGAGCAGTACTTC